Shown below are 29 T cell receptor beta chains from a single sample sequenced in a study of spatial heterogeneity in lung cancer. TCRdb re-derived calls from the 5' RACE reads in MiXCR, one entry per CDR3 protein. This repertoire shows about 60,000 distinct CDR3 sequences, about 8% found once; its top ten account for over 12%. As to time point: sample taken at primary tumor resection. Frozen PBMC, nontumor lung or tumor provided whole RNA, which was sequenced unsorted. Sequences were derived from PBMCs, sampled at surgery. These receptors came from a female donor with early-stage non-small cell lung cancer.

With respect to this clonotype: A much bigger clone sits one base away, suggesting this may be a read error. The rearrangement uses TRBV28 and TRBJ2-7, with D perhaps matching TRBD2 (5 bases). V was shortened by 11 bases and J by 3 bases, with 11 bases between the two germline ends. This CDR3 has 11 residues. The germline V gene encodes CDR1 MDHEN and CDR2 SYDVKM. Here the CDR3 DNA reads TGTGCCTTCGACGGGGACTACGAGCAGTACTTC. Residues: CAFDGDYEQYF. The full variable domain, in which reference TRBV28 and TRBJ2-7 provide the parts outside the CDR3, is DVKVTQSSRYLVKRTGEKVFLECVQDMDHENMFWYRQDPGLGLRLIYFSYDVKMKEKGDIPEGYSVSREKKERFSLILESASTNQTSMYLCAFDGDYEQYFGPGTRLTVT.

The chain carries TRBV27 and TRBJ2-1; possibly TRBD2 for D (7 bases). Germline CDR1 reads MNHEY; CDR2 reads SMNVEV (reference sequence). V was shortened by 8 bases and J by 4 bases, with 18 bases between the two germline ends. CDR3 size: 15 residues. CDR3 loop: CASWGPASGYNEQFF. The DNA for the CDR3 is TGTGCCAGCTGGGGGCCTGCTAGCGGATACAATGAGCAGTTCTTC.

The chain links TRBV5-1 to TRBJ1-3; 7 bases fit TRBD1. Germline V gives CDR1 SGHRS, CDR2 YFSETQ. Trimming at V came to 0 bases and at J to 2 bases, leaving 5 bases not matched to a gene. The CDR3 sequence is 16 residues long. CDR3 nucleotide sequence: TGCGCCAGCAGCTTGGACACGAGGGGGCCTGGAAACACCATATATTTT. Protein: CASSLDTRGPGNTIYF.

This clonotype has ten or more counts. J is TRBJ2-7 and V is TRBV7-9; D is uncertain. Germline V CDR1 and CDR2: SEHNR, FQNEAQ (reference sequence). The CDR3 has 11 residues. Between the trimmed V and J ends, which lost 3 bases and 4 bases, there was a span of 4 bases. Here the CDR3 DNA reads TGTGCCAGCAGCTTCACTTACGAGCAGTACTTC. It yields the protein CASSFTYEQYF. The full variable domain, in which reference TRBV7-9 and TRBJ2-7 provide the parts outside the CDR3, is DTGVSQNPRHKITKRGQNVTFRCDPISEHNRLYWYRQTLGQGPEFLTYFQNEAQLEKSRLLSDRFSAERPKGSFSTLEIQRTEQGDSAMYLCASSFTYEQYFGPGTRLTVT.

In its sample, this clonotype was seen many times. The V call is TRBV25-1, the J call TRBJ1-1; D is unclear. The V gene's germline CDR1 is MGHDK and CDR2 SYGVNS. Deletions cut 3 bases from V and 6 bases from J, with 17 bases between. This CDR3 contains 15 residues. The CDR3 protein is CASSETNTARAEAFF. The CDR3 DNA sequence: TGTGCCAGCAGTGAGACGAATACGGCAAGGGCTGAAGCTTTCTTT.

The J gene is TRBJ2-2, the V gene TRBV6-2 or TRBV6-3; a possible D gene is TRBD2 (6 bases). The V gene lost 9 bases and the J gene lost 3 bases, with 14 bases spanning the gap. Per the germline V gene, CDR1 is MNHEY and CDR2 is SVGEGT. The CDR3 runs 14 residues. The CDR3 sequence: CASSWWEDTGELFF. DNA of the CDR3: TGTGCCAGTTCGTGGTGGGAGGACACCGGGGAGCTGTTTTTT.

V and J are TRBV20-1 and TRBJ1-3; weak D call: TRBD1 (6 bases). The CDR3 length is 15 residues. CDR1 is DFQATT and CDR2 is SNEGSKA in the germline V gene (reference sequence). V was pared by 5 bases and J by 0 bases, with 14 bases between. The CDR3 coding sequence is TGCAGTGCTGGGGAAGGACAGCCCTCTGGAAACACCATATATTTT. Translating gives CSAGEGQPSGNTIYF.

The chain recombines TRBV12-3 or TRBV12-4 with TRBJ1-1; D is ambiguous. This CDR3 has 13 residues. Trimming pared 2 bases from V and 6 bases from J, leaving 10 bases between. This chain's CDR3 is CASSLRVRAEAFF. CDR3 DNA sequence: TGTGCCAGCAGTTTAAGGGTGCGAGCTGAAGCTTTCTTT.

At least ten counts were recorded for this clonotype. This chain links TRBV6-5 with TRBJ2-1; 7 bases match TRBD1. Looked up from germline, CDR1 is MNHEY and CDR2 is SVGAGI. The CDR3 is made up of 15 amino acids. With 2 bases clipped from V and 3 bases from J, the junction kept 4 bases outside the gene matches. CDR3 coding DNA: TGTGCCAGCAGTTACCGACGGACAGGCTACAATGAGCAGTTCTTC. This codes for CASSYRRTGYNEQFF.

The gene calls are TRBV7-9 and TRBJ1-1; tentatively, D is TRBD1 (5 bases). Germline CDR1 and CDR2: SEHNR and FQNEAQ (reference sequence). This CDR3 contains 20 residues. The V end lost 3 bases, the J end lost 3 bases, and 29 bases lay between the germline ends. This CDR3 is CASSFRWGPRPQGTDTEAFF. The CDR3 DNA is TGTGCCAGCAGCTTTAGATGGGGTCCCAGACCCCAAGGGACTGACACTGAAGCTTTCTTT.

This chain uses TRBV5-1 with TRBJ2-5; TRBD1 matches at 7 bases. This CDR3 has 14 residues. CDR1 is SGHRS and CDR2 is YFSETQ in the germline V gene. J lost 3 bases, V lost 3 bases, and 5 bases had no gene match. The CDR3 reads CASSYQGVEETQYF. The DNA of the CDR3 is TGCGCCAGCAGCTATCAGGGGGTGGAAGAGACCCAGTACTTC.

This clonotype was picked up many times. V gene TRBV12-3 or TRBV12-4 combines with J gene TRBJ2-1; no firm D call. The CDR3 contains 16 residues. V was clipped by 1 base and J by 2 bases, with 12 bases between them. CDR3 sequence: CASSLGTGVAYNEQFF. CDR3 DNA sequence: TGTGCCAGCAGTTTAGGGACGGGTGTTGCCTACAATGAGCAGTTCTTC.

The chain employs TRBV7-2 and TRBJ2-3; D is unresolved. The V and J ends lost 0 bases and 7 bases respectively, with 14 bases between them. Germline CDR1 SGHTA, CDR2 FQGNSA. This CDR3 region has 15 residues. CDR3 amino acids: CASSLADQRRNTQYF. The CDR3, as DNA: TGTGCCAGCAGCTTAGCGGACCAGCGACGTAATACGCAGTATTTT.

The chain joins TRBV5-1 to TRBJ2-3, with TRBD1 matching over 9 bases. Germline V lookup: CDR1 SGHRS, CDR2 YFSETQ. The ends lost 4 bases at V and 5 bases at J; junction bases unmatched: 11. The CDR3 is made up of 16 amino acids. CDR3 nucleotides: TGCGCCAGCAGCCCCAGGACAGGGGACGATATAGATACGCAGTATTTT. It encodes CASSPRTGDDIDTQYF.

The chain combines TRBV20-1 with TRBJ2-3, with 8 bases lining up with TRBD2. Germline CDR1 reads DFQATT; CDR2 reads SNEGSKA (reference sequence). V lost 5 bases and J lost 1; bases outside the gene matches: 14. The CDR3 consists of 17 residues. The CDR3 nucleotides read TGCAGTGCTGTCCCGGGACTAGAGAACTCAGGCACAGATACGCAGTATTTT. Protein product: CSAVPGLENSGTDTQYF.

This clonotype showed up many times. The chain employs TRBV14 and TRBJ2-3; D call uncertain. The V end was cut by 0 bases, the J end by 9 bases, with 10 bases between. Germline-derived CDR1 and CDR2 are SGHDN and FVKESK. The CDR3 runs to 13 residues. The CDR3 spells CASSQDFKGTQYF. The CDR3 bases are TGTGCCAGCAGCCAAGATTTCAAGGGAACGCAGTATTTT.

This clonotype appeared a few times. V usage is TRBV7-8 and J usage is TRBJ2-2; the D gene is possibly TRBD2 (7 bases). V lost 5 bases and J lost 0, with 22 bases in between. CDR3 size: 19 residues. Germline V gene data show CDR1 as SGHVS and CDR2 as FQNEAQ. The CDR3 nucleotides read TGTGCCAGCAGCCAATTGTCGGGGGGCAACGTTCCGAACACCGGGGAGCTGTTTTTT. Its protein product is CASSQLSGGNVPNTGELFF.

J is TRBJ1-4 and V is TRBV7-8, with 7 bases matching TRBD1. CDR1 is SGHVS, CDR2 FQNEAQ, per germline. This CDR3 spans 13 amino acids. V gave up 9 bases and J gave up 7 bases; unmatched junction bases: 8. Here the CDR3 DNA reads TGTGCCAGTAAGACAGGGCGGGGTGAAAAACTGTTTTTT. It yields the protein CASKTGRGEKLFF.

In its sample, this clonotype was seen many times. CDR3 nucleotides: TGTGCCAGCAGTCATATGACTAGCGGGACTTACAATGAGCAGTTCTTC. It translates to CASSHMTSGTYNEQFF. The chain uses TRBV6-2 or TRBV6-3 and TRBJ2-1, with 11 bases lining up with TRBD2. V lost 5 bases, J lost 4 bases, and 7 bases stayed unmatched. The CDR3 sequence is 16 residues long. The germline gives CDR1 MNHEY, CDR2 SVGEGT.

The sample holds many counts of this clonotype. V gene TRBV24-1 combines with J gene TRBJ2-1; D not resolved. Germline V gene data show CDR1 as KGHDR and CDR2 as SFDVKD. V was pared by 4 bases and J by 6 bases, with 9 bases between. This CDR3 contains 13 residues. CDR3 in DNA: TGTGCCACCAGTGACCCCCTCCCCAATGAGCAGTTCTTC. Translating it yields CATSDPLPNEQFF.

In this sample, this clonotype turned up many times. This sequence joins TRBV7-9 and TRBJ1-4; TRBD1 might be the D (6 bases). CDR1 is SEHNR, CDR2 FQNEAQ, per germline (reference sequence). The CDR3 is 13 amino acids. V was shortened by 2 bases and J by 8 bases, with 9 bases between the two germline ends. The CDR3 sequence is CASSLSRGEKLFF. In DNA form, the CDR3 reads TGTGCCAGCAGCTTATCCAGGGGCGAAAAACTGTTTTTT. The full variable domain, its missing parts supplied by reference TRBV7-9 and TRBJ1-4, is DTGVSQNPRHKITKRGQNVTFRCDPISEHNRLYWYRQTLGQGPEFLTYFQNEAQLEKSRLLSDRFSAERPKGSFSTLEIQRTEQGDSAMYLCASSLSRGEKLFFGSGTQLSVL.

V is TRBV7-9 and J is TRBJ2-3, with 9 bases identical to TRBD2. The CDR3 totals 16 residues. Germline assignment: CDR1 SEHNR and CDR2 FQNEAQ (reference sequence). After removal of 6 bases from V and 0 bases from J, the junction contained 7 bases not matched to a gene. The CDR3 sequence is CASSPRLAASTDTQYF. CDR3 sequence (DNA): TGTGCCAGCAGTCCCCGACTAGCGGCTAGCACAGATACGCAGTATTTT.

The chain recombines TRBV7-6 with TRBJ1-1; perhaps TRBD1 as D (5 bases). Trimming left V 4 bases short and J 0 bases short, with 12 bases between. Germline assignment: CDR1 SGHVS and CDR2 FNYEAQ. The length of the CDR3 is 15 residues. The CDR3, as DNA: TGTGCCAGCAGCTCCACGACAGCCCTGAACACTGAAGCTTTCTTT. Translation: CASSSTTALNTEAFF. Full variable domain (outside the CDR3, taken from reference TRBV7-6 and TRBJ1-1): GAGVSQSPRYKVTKRGQDVALRCDPISGHVSLYWYRQALGQGPEFLTYFNYEAQQDKSGLPNDRFSAERPEGSISTLTIQRTEQRDSAMYRCASSSTTALNTEAFFGQGTRLTVV.

V gene TRBV12-3 or TRBV12-4 combines with J gene TRBJ2-1, with 10 bases aligning to TRBD2. The CDR3 extends over 20 amino acids. With V trimmed by 1 base and J by 5 bases, 17 bases remained unmatched. The CDR3 region has the DNA TGTGCCAGCAGTTTAGTGCGCCTAGCGGGAGTAAAGGCGGAGGACAATGAGCAGTTCTTC. Protein: CASSLVRLAGVKAEDNEQFF.

This clonotype was seen at least ten times. The rearrangement joins TRBV12-3 or TRBV12-4 to TRBJ1-1; the D gene is possibly TRBD1 (6 bases). Between the trimmed V and J ends, which lost 6 bases and 6 bases, there was a span of 20 bases. The CDR3 totals 15 residues. The CDR3 region has the DNA TGTGCCAGCAGCCAAAGGGGGTCGACTGGGTCTGAAGCTTTCTTT. Translation: CASSQRGSTGSEAFF.

In its sample, this clonotype was seen a few times. The chain is built from TRBV27 and TRBJ1-2; 7 nucleotides agree with TRBD1. The CDR3 has 13 amino acids. The germline gives CDR1 MNHEY, CDR2 SMNVEV (reference sequence). V trimming: 6 bases; J trimming: 6 bases; junction bases outside the gene matches: 7. CDR3 nucleotide sequence: TGTGCCAGCAGCAAAGACAGGGCCCATGGCTACACCTTC. Its protein product is CASSKDRAHGYTF.

This clonotype was seen at least ten times. V usage is TRBV10-3 and J usage is TRBJ2-7; 7 nucleotides align to TRBD1. The germline CDR1 and CDR2 sequences are ENHRY and SYGVKD. V lost 10 bases to trimming and J lost 5 bases; unmatched junction nucleotides: 11. The CDR3 is 13 residues long. CDR3 sequence reads: CATSPDRAHEQYV. CDR3 coding DNA: TGTGCCACCTCACCCGACAGGGCCCACGAGCAGTACGTC.

The V gene is TRBV11-2, the J gene TRBJ1-5; D is perhaps TRBD1 (5 bases). Germline-derived CDR1 and CDR2 are SGHAT and FQNNGV. V was clipped by 5 bases and J by 7 bases, with 9 bases between them. The CDR3 consists of 12 residues. This chain's CDR3 is CASSGGGQPQHF. Here the CDR3 DNA reads TGTGCCAGCAGCGGTGGGGGACAGCCCCAGCATTTT.

The chain combines TRBV27 with TRBJ2-7, with TRBD1 matching 8 bases. The V gene's germline CDR1 is MNHEY and CDR2 SMNVEV (reference sequence). The V and J ends lost 6 bases and 0 bases, in that order; junction bases with no gene match: 4. The length of the CDR3 is 14 residues. CDR3 residues: CASSSGGTSYEQYV. CDR3 DNA: TGTGCCAGCAGCTCAGGGGGCACCTCCTACGAGCAGTACGTC.